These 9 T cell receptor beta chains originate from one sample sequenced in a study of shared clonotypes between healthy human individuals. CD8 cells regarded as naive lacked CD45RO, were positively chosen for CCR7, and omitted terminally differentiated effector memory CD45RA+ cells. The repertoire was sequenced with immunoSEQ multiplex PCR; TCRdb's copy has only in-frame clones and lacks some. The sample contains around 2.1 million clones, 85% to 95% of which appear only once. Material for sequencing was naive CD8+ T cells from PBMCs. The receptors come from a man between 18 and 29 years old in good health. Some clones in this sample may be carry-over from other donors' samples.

The CDR3 here is CASSPTDINYGYTF. CDR3 sequence (DNA): TGTGCCAGCAGTCCTACAGACATTAACTATGGCTACACCTTC. The J gene is TRBJ1-2, the V gene TRBV9; D gene unclear. Germline V lookup: CDR1 SGDLS, CDR2 YYNGEE. V was pared by 5 bases and J by 1 base, with 12 bases between. There are 14 residues in the CDR3.

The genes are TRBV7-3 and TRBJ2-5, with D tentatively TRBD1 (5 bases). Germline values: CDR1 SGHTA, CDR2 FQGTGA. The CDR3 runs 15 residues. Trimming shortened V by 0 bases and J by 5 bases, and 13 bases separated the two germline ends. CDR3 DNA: TGTGCCAGCAGCTTAACGTGGGGCATAGGGGAGACCCAGTACTTC. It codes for CASSLTWGIGETQYF.

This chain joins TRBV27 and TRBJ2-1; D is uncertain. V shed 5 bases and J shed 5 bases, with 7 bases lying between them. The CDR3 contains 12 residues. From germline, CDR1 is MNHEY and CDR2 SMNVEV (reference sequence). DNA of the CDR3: TGTGCCAGCAGTGGCAGTCACAATGAGCAGTTCTTC. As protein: CASSGSHNEQFF.

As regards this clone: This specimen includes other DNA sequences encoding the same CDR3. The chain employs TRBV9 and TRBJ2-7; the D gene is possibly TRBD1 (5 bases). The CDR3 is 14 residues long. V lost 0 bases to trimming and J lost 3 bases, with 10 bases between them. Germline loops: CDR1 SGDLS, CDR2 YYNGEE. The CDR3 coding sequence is TGTGCCAGCAGCGTAGGCGGCCAGGGCTACGAGCAGTACTTC. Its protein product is CASSVGGQGYEQYF.

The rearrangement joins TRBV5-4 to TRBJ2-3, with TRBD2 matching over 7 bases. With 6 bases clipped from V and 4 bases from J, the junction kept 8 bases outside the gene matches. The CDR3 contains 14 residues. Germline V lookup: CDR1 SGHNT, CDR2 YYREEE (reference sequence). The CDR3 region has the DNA TGTGCCAGCAATCGGCGGGGGAACCCAGATACGCAGTATTTT. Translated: CASNRRGNPDTQYF.

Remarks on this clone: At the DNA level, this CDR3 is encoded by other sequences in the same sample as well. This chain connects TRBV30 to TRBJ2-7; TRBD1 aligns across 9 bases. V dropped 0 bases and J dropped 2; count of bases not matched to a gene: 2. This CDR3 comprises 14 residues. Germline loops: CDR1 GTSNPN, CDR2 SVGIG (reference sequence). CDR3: CAWSVGTGTYEQYF. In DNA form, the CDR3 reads TGTGCCTGGAGTGTAGGGACAGGGACCTACGAGCAGTACTTC.

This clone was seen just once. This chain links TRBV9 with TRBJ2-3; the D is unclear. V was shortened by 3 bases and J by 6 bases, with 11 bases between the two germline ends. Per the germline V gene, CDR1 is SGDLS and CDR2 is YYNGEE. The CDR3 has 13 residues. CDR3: CASSEFMRDTQYF. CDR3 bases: TGTGCCAGCAGCGAGTTTATGCGTGATACGCAGTATTTT.

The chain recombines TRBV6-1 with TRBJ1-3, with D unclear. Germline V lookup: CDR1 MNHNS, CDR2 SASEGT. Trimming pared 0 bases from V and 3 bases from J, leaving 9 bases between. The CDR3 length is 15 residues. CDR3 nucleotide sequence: TGTGCCAGCAGTGAAGCGGTACTGCGTGGAAACACCATATATTTT. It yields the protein CASSEAVLRGNTIYF.

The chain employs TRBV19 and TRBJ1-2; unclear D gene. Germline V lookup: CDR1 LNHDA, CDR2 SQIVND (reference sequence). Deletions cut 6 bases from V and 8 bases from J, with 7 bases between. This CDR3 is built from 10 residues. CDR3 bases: TGTGCCAGTAGAGGGCCCGGCTACACCTTC. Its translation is CASRGPGYTF.